Below are 30 T cell receptor beta chains sequenced from a single sample in a study of blood T cells in healthy people across ages. PCR was performed a second time for about 7 to 11 cycles using a sample-barcoded 5' primer and a J-beta primer mix. TCRdb re-called the 5' RACE reads through MiXCR, storing one row per CDR3 protein. The sample holds under 800,000 distinct CDR3 sequences, around a fifth seen once. Specimen: blood. The receptors stem from a man in his sixties or seventies in good health.

This clonotype was observed at least ten times. V and J are TRBV4-1 and TRBJ2-7, with 10 bases fitting TRBD2. From germline, CDR1 is MGHRA and CDR2 YSYEKL. With 4 bases clipped from V and 3 bases from J, the junction kept 6 bases outside the gene matches. This CDR3 has 15 residues. CDR3 bases: TGCGCCAGCAGCCTAGCGGGAGGCAGTAACTACGAGCAGTACTTC. This translates into CASSLAGGSNYEQYF.

This chain connects TRBV28 to TRBJ2-3; 7 bases agree with TRBD2. The CDR3 contains 13 residues. The V and J ends lost 5 bases and 4 bases, in that order; junction bases with no gene match: 3. Germline CDR1 MDHEN, CDR2 SYDVKM. CDR3 sequence (DNA): TGTGCCAGCAGTCTCCGGGGGGCAGATACGCAGTATTTT. The encoded protein is CASSLRGADTQYF.

This clonotype appeared a few times. This chain connects TRBV10-3 to TRBJ2-7, with 13 positions matching TRBD2. CDR3 length equals 14 residues. CDR1 is ENHRY and CDR2 is SYGVKD in the germline V gene. V lost 5 bases and J lost 6; bases outside the gene matches: 4. The CDR3 region has the DNA TGTGCCATCAGTTCACTAGCGGGAGGGTCCGAGCAGTACTTC. Its protein is CAISSLAGGSEQYF.

This rearrangement joins TRBV20-1 to TRBJ2-1, with D perhaps assigned TRBD1 or TRBD2 (5 bases each). Trimming pared 5 bases from V and 0 bases from J, leaving 20 bases between. Germline-derived CDR1 and CDR2 are DFQATT and SNEGSKA (reference sequence). The CDR3 covers 17 residues. CDR3 coding DNA: TGCAGTGCTCCCCTCTTTCTTGGGACCGCCTCCTACAATGAGCAGTTCTTC. Protein sequence: CSAPLFLGTASYNEQFF.

The chain couples TRBV2 to TRBJ2-5; no reliable D call. The CDR3 loop spans 12 amino acids. Germline V gene data show CDR1 as SNHLY and CDR2 as FYNNEI. Trimming took 2 bases from V and 4 from J, leaving 5 bases between them. The CDR3 sequence: CASSENSETQYF. In DNA, the CDR3 is TGTGCCAGCAGTGAAAACTCAGAGACCCAGTACTTC. Using reference TRBV2 and TRBJ2-5 for the parts outside the CDR3, the full variable domain is EPEVTQTPSHQVTQMGQEVILRCVPISNHLYFYWYRQILGQKVEFLVSFYNNEISEKSEIFDDQFSVERPDGSNFTLKIRSTKLEDSAMYFCASSENSETQYFGPGTRLLVL.

This clonotype was picked up a small number of times. The rearrangement uses TRBV21-1 and TRBJ1-2; TRBD1, the table's D call, was not compared with the DNA. TRBV21-1 is assigned pseudogene status. This CDR3 has 21 amino acids. In nucleotides, the CDR3 is TGTGCCAGCAGCGTGCGGGTCAGGGGAAGCTTAGAGGGTCCTACTAACTATGGCTACACCTTC. It specifies CASSVRVRGSLEGPTNYGYTF.

V and J are TRBV2 and TRBJ1-1; D not resolved. The CDR3 contains 14 residues. V was pared by 9 bases and J by 4 bases, with 18 bases between. Germline V gene data show CDR1 as SNHLY and CDR2 as FYNNEI. CDR3 amino acids: CASGPTAGATEAFF. The CDR3 DNA reads as TGTGCCAGTGGACCCACAGCCGGCGCCACTGAAGCTTTCTTT.

This clonotype was counted at least ten times. V is TRBV20-1 and J is TRBJ2-3, with D maybe TRBD2 (5 bases). Deletions cut 0 bases from V and 2 bases from J, with 9 bases between. CDR1 is DFQATT, CDR2 SNEGSKA, per germline (reference sequence). This CDR3 contains 14 residues. Here the CDR3 DNA reads TGCAGTGCTAGAGAGAGGACTCTCACAGATACGCAGTATTTT. Translated: CSARERTLTDTQYF.

The chain links TRBV6-6 to TRBJ2-1; 7 bases are a match to TRBD1. The assigned J gene may be wrong: the sequence end matches TRBJ2-5 better. Per the germline V gene, CDR1 is MNHNY and CDR2 is SVGAGI (reference sequence). This CDR3 spans 13 amino acids. DNA for the CDR3: TGTGCCAGCAGACCAACAGGGGCTGAGACCCAGTACTTC. This translates into CASRPTGAETQYF.

This clonotype was observed a handful of times. One junction end disagrees with the germline gene, perhaps due to a read error. This chain joins TRBV9 and TRBJ2-7; D call uncertain. CDR3 length: 13 residues. In germline, CDR1 is SGDLS, CDR2 YYNGEE. The CDR3 region is CASSVGSSYEQYF. The CDR3 DNA reads TGCGCCAGCAGCGTGGGATCCTCCTACGAGCAGTACTTC.

This clonotype was seen more than once but under ten times. V usage is TRBV19 and J usage is TRBJ2-5; TRBD2 matches 8 bases. Germline V gene sequence: CDR1 LNHDA, CDR2 SQIVND (reference sequence). J was trimmed by 1 base and V by 3 bases; bases with no gene match: 4. The CDR3 extends over 15 amino acids. CDR3 region: CASSMVAGPQETQYF. DNA for the CDR3: TGTGCCAGTAGTATGGTAGCGGGACCCCAAGAGACCCAGTACTTC. The entire variable domain, with the rest obtained from reference TRBV19 and TRBJ2-5, is as follows: DGGITQSPKYLFRKEGQNVTLSCEQNLNHDAMYWYRQDPGQGLRLIYYSQIVNDFQKGDIAEGYSVSREKKESFPLTVTSAQKNPTAFYLCASSMVAGPQETQYFGPGTRLLVL.

This clonotype was seen repeatedly, ten times or more. The V gene is TRBV5-1, the J gene TRBJ2-3; 9 bases are a match to TRBD1. Germline-derived CDR1 and CDR2 are SGHRS and YFSETQ. The CDR3 contains 16 residues. V gave up 2 bases and J gave up 1 base; unmatched junction bases: 5. In DNA, the CDR3 is TGCGCCAGCAGCTTCGGACAGGGGAAAGGCACAGATACGCAGTATTTT. Amino acids: CASSFGQGKGTDTQYF.

The CDR3 reads CASSPRGTADQPQHF. The CDR3, as DNA: TGTGCCAGCTCACCACGCGGGACAGCAGATCAGCCCCAGCATTTT. The chain joins TRBV18 to TRBJ1-5; TRBD1 agrees at 7 bases. Germline assignment: CDR1 KGHSH and CDR2 LQKENI. The V segment lost 1 base and the J segment 5 bases; nucleotides outside the gene matches: 5. The CDR3 covers 15 residues.

Regarding this clonotype: One junction end does not reproduce the germline sequence, and a read error may be involved. The J gene is TRBJ2-1, the V gene TRBV5-4; D is unclear. From germline, CDR1 is SGHNT and CDR2 YYREEE (reference sequence). The CDR3 length is 17 residues. The CDR3 reads CASTLAGEPSAWNEQFF. In nucleotides, the CDR3 is TGCGCCAGCACCTTGGCTGGGGAACCCTCGGCGTGGAATGAGCAGTTCTTC.

A remark on this clonotype: Relative to the germline gene, one junction end is altered; a read error may explain this. The chain recombines TRBV11-2 with TRBJ2-1; 9 bases fit TRBD2. CDR3 length equals 16 residues. Germline V lookup: CDR1 SGHAT, CDR2 FQNNGV. CDR3 in amino acids: CASIFLAGSSYNEQSF. The CDR3 coding sequence is TGTGCCAGCATCTTCCTAGCGGGGAGCTCCTACAATGAGCAGTCCTTC.

V is TRBV12-3 or TRBV12-4 and J is TRBJ1-1, with TRBD1 as a possible D gene (6 bases). The CDR3 runs to 15 residues. V was trimmed by 6 bases and J by 0 bases, leaving 14 bases between them. The CDR3 loop is CASRSGAAVNTEAFF. The CDR3 nucleotides read TGTGCCAGCAGATCGGGGGCGGCAGTGAACACTGAAGCTTTCTTT.

This clonotype was picked up a small number of times. The chain links TRBV29-1 to TRBJ2-2, with 10 bases matching TRBD2. Per germline, CDR1 SQVTM and CDR2 ANQGSEA. The junction had 5 bases not matched to a gene; V was cut back by 2 bases and J by 5 bases. This CDR3 region has 15 residues. The DNA of the CDR3 is TGCAGCGTTGAATGGTTAGCGGGAGGTACCGGGGAGCTGTTTTTT. It yields the protein CSVEWLAGGTGELFF.

V usage is TRBV12-3 or TRBV12-4 and J usage is TRBJ2-5; weak D call: TRBD1 (5 bases). Trimming removed 6 bases from V and 3 bases from J, with 20 bases in between. The CDR3 has 16 residues. DNA for the CDR3: TGTGCCAGCAGCCGACAGAGTAACGGGCCGGAAGAGACCCAGTACTTC. Translating gives CASSRQSNGPEETQYF.

This clonotype was detected a few times. The chain joins TRBV20-1 to TRBJ2-3, with 8 bases that match TRBD1. V lost 5 bases and J lost 7; bases outside the gene matches: 11. CDR1 and CDR2 from the germline V gene are DFQATT and SNEGSKA (reference sequence). The CDR3 spans 14 residues. The CDR3 loop reads CSALLDRGPYTQYF. The CDR3 DNA is TGCAGTGCTCTCCTAGACAGGGGTCCCTATACGCAGTATTTT.

This chain connects TRBV27 to TRBJ2-5; 12 positions match TRBD1. The last part of the DNA fits TRBJ2-7 better; the J call may be wrong. The CDR3 totals 16 residues. CDR1 and CDR2 from the germline V gene are MNHEY and SMNVEV (reference sequence). The CDR3 protein is CASSFKGDRGPYEQYF. In DNA form, the CDR3 reads TGTGCCAGCAGTTTCAAGGGGGACAGGGGGCCGTACGAGCAGTACTTC.

This clonotype was found once. The chain joins TRBV6-6 to TRBJ2-1; D not certain. V was shortened by 4 bases and J by 5 bases, with 15 bases between the two germline ends. This CDR3 is built from 15 residues. Germline lookup yields CDR1 MNHNY and CDR2 SVGAGI (reference sequence). The CDR3 spells CASSLPKPINNEQFF. The CDR3 DNA reads TGTGCCAGCAGTTTACCCAAGCCAATTAACAATGAGCAGTTCTTC.

There are a few counts of this clonotype. CDR3 sequence (DNA): TGTGCCAGCAGTTTTAGCGGGGCGAACACCGGGGAGCTGTTTTTT. This gives the protein CASSFSGANTGELFF. The V call is TRBV12-3 or TRBV12-4, the J call TRBJ2-2; 8 bases align to TRBD2. The ends lost 3 bases at V and 0 bases at J; junction bases unmatched: 0. The CDR3 sequence is 15 residues long.

This clonotype was seen a handful of times. The chain combines TRBV29-1 with TRBJ1-5; 8 nucleotides align to TRBD1. The V gene end was trimmed by 4 bases and the J gene end by 7 bases; junction bases not matched to a gene: 6. Per germline, CDR1 SQVTM and CDR2 ANQGSEA. The CDR3 contains 13 residues. The CDR3 loop reads CSVGGQGLQPQHF. In DNA, the CDR3 is TGCAGCGTTGGCGGACAGGGTTTACAGCCCCAGCATTTT. Based on the CDR3 plus reference TRBV29-1 and TRBJ1-5, the full variable domain is SAVISQKPSRDICQRGTSLTIQCQVDSQVTMMFWYRQQPGQSLTLIATANQGSEATYESGFVIDKFPISRPNLTFSTLTVSNMSPEDSSIYLCSVGGQGLQPQHFGDGTRLSIL.

This clonotype was observed many times. The gene calls are TRBV7-2 and TRBJ1-4, with 7 bases identical to TRBD1. The CDR3 extends over 16 amino acids. With 1 base clipped from V and 8 bases from J, the junction kept 10 bases outside the gene matches. In germline, CDR1 is SGHTA, CDR2 FQGNSA. The CDR3 reads CASSLVPSGGSEKLFF. The CDR3, as DNA: TGTGCCAGCAGCTTAGTCCCGTCAGGGGGTAGCGAAAAACTGTTTTTT.

This clonotype has ten or more counts. V is TRBV28 and J is TRBJ2-1; 12 bases agree with TRBD2. With V trimmed by 8 bases and J by 1 base, 3 bases remained unmatched. Germline assignment: CDR1 MDHEN and CDR2 SYDVKM. The CDR3 is 15 amino acids. CDR3 protein: CASSTSGRSYNEQFF. CDR3 bases: TGTGCCAGCTCAACTAGCGGGAGGTCCTACAATGAGCAGTTCTTC.

V is TRBV10-3 and J is TRBJ2-1; no clear D gene. V was pared by 3 bases and J by 3 bases, with 9 bases between. Germline CDR1 reads ENHRY; CDR2 reads SYGVKD. CDR3 size: 14 residues. The CDR3 DNA is TGTGCCATCAGTGAAGAGAGCATCTACAATGAGCAGTTCTTC. It is translated as CAISEESIYNEQFF.

This clonotype was seen only a few times. The chain is built from TRBV6-2 or TRBV6-3 and TRBJ2-1; 7 nucleotides agree with TRBD2. Germline V lookup: CDR1 MNHEY, CDR2 SVGEGT. The junction had 3 bases not matched to a gene; V was cut back by 0 bases and J by 4 bases. The CDR3 spans 15 residues. CDR3 in amino acids: CASSYSLAAYNEQFF. CDR3 in DNA: TGTGCCAGCAGTTACTCCCTAGCGGCATACAATGAGCAGTTCTTC.

This clonotype has only a few counts. The chain carries TRBV4-3 and TRBJ2-3; D is unresolved. CDR1 is LGHNA, CDR2 YSLEER, per germline. V dropped 0 bases and J dropped 0 bases, with 4 bases sitting between them. The CDR3 loop spans 14 amino acids. CDR3 DNA sequence: TGCGCCAGCAGCCAAGACACCAGCACAGATACGCAGTATTTT. Protein product: CASSQDTSTDTQYF.

This clonotype has a single count. The CDR3 sequence: CASRKPNRDQETQYF. The CDR3 nucleotides read TGTGCCAGCAGGAAACCAAACAGGGACCAAGAGACCCAGTACTTC. The gene calls are TRBV7-2 and TRBJ2-5, with a possible D match to TRBD1 (6 bases). Trimming stripped 6 bases from V and 0 bases from J, with 14 bases between. Germline V gives CDR1 SGHTA, CDR2 FQGNSA. The CDR3 has 15 residues.

This clonotype was observed a handful of times. The chain is built from TRBV28 and TRBJ2-7, with a weak D call TRBD2 (5 bases). Germline V gene lookup returns CDR1 MDHEN and CDR2 SYDVKM. The CDR3 totals 13 residues. V shed 9 bases and J shed 4 bases, with 16 bases lying between them. The CDR3 loop is CASGGRQLYEQYF. The CDR3 nucleotides read TGTGCCAGTGGCGGGCGCCAATTGTACGAGCAGTACTTC.